What follows are 22 T cell receptor beta chains derived from one specimen sequenced in a study of response to subunit inactivated influenza vaccine. TCRdb passed the RT-PCR reads through MiXCR, listing each CDR3 protein once. The sample contains about 540,000 distinct CDR3 sequences, around 15% of which appear only once. The sequenced sample was PBMCs from blood, obtained 11 to 12 days after vaccination. Every receptor here comes from a man aged 45-65 years who received an inactivated influenza vaccine.

This clonotype was found many times. The chain has TRBV7-9 and TRBJ2-2; 7 positions agree with TRBD1. Germline CDR1 SEHNR, CDR2 FQNEAQ (reference sequence). Germline trimming cut 5 bases from V and 1 base from J; bases unmatched to any gene: 4. CDR3 length equals 15 residues. DNA for the CDR3: TGTGCCAGCAGCCGACAGGGATGGAACACCGGGGAGCTGTTTTTT. Protein sequence: CASSRQGWNTGELFF.

This chain joins TRBV10-3 and TRBJ1-1; 7 bases map to TRBD1. CDR3 length: 16 amino acids. Germline V CDR1 and CDR2: ENHRY, SYGVKD. With 6 bases clipped from V and 0 bases from J, the junction kept 10 bases outside the gene matches. The CDR3 region is CAISQRTGRLNTEAFF. In DNA form, the CDR3 reads TGTGCCATCAGCCAGAGGACAGGACGCCTGAACACTGAAGCTTTCTTT.

The chain uses TRBV10-3 and TRBJ1-2; D uncertain. The CDR3 runs to 14 residues. CDR1 ENHRY and CDR2 SYGVKD come from the germline V gene. Trimming pared 2 bases from V and 2 bases from J, leaving 9 bases between. In nucleotides, the CDR3 is TGTGCCATCAGTGAGAAGGGTTTGAACTATGGCTACACCTTC. This encodes CAISEKGLNYGYTF.

This rearrangement joins TRBV4-2 to TRBJ1-6, with TRBD1 as a possible D gene (5 bases). The V gene lost 0 bases and the J gene lost 9 bases, with 15 bases spanning the gap. The CDR3 loop spans 16 amino acids. Germline V gives CDR1 LGHNA, CDR2 YNFKEQ. The CDR3 DNA reads TGTGCCAGCAGCCAAGATATTGTCTACGGGGCTTCACCCCTCCACTTT. Translated: CASSQDIVYGASPLHF.

This clonotype was detected only a few times. V gene TRBV15 combines with J gene TRBJ2-3, with 9 bases lining up with TRBD1. Germline V CDR1 and CDR2: LNHNV, YYDKDF (reference sequence). With V trimmed by 5 bases and J by 4 bases, 7 bases remained unmatched. The CDR3 length is 15 residues. CDR3 coding DNA: TGTGCCACCAGCGTAAACAGGGGGCAATCAGATACGCAGTATTTT. Translated, it gives CATSVNRGQSDTQYF.

The V call is TRBV3-1, the J call TRBJ1-3; D is unclear. CDR1 is LGHDT, CDR2 YNNKEL, per germline (reference sequence). Between the trimmed V and J ends, which lost 1 base and 1 base, there was a span of 5 bases. The CDR3 consists of 14 residues. CDR3 DNA: TGTGCCAGCAGCCAAGTAGGGTCTGGAAACACCATATATTTT. Translating gives CASSQVGSGNTIYF.

This clonotype was detected only a few times. This chain uses TRBV29-1 with TRBJ2-2, with a tentative D call TRBD2 (5 bases). Trimming cost V 3 bases and J 0 bases, with 8 bases left between them. CDR3 length: 14 amino acids. The germline V gene has CDR1 SQVTM and CDR2 ANQGSEA. The CDR3 bases are TGCAGCGTTGATTTGCGGGCGAACACCGGGGAGCTGTTTTTT. Translated: CSVDLRANTGELFF.

This clonotype was detected ten times or more. The J gene is TRBJ1-2, the V gene TRBV29-1, with TRBD1 matching 7 bases. Trimming cost V 6 bases and J 8 bases; bases outside gene matches: 9. CDR1 SQVTM and CDR2 ANQGSEA come from the germline V gene. The CDR3 is 12 amino acids. The CDR3 DNA reads as TGCAGCGTGACGGGGACAGTAAGCGGCTACACCTTC. Translating it yields CSVTGTVSGYTF.

The chain carries TRBV20-1 and TRBJ1-4, with D unresolved. The CDR3 runs 15 residues. The germline V and J ends were trimmed by 0 bases and 6 bases, with 14 bases remaining between them. Germline V gene data show CDR1 as DFQATT and CDR2 as SNEGSKA (reference sequence). CDR3: CSARDFSVTDEKLFF. CDR3 nucleotide sequence: TGCAGTGCTAGAGATTTCAGTGTGACCGATGAAAAACTGTTTTTT.

This clonotype has ten or more counts. The genes are TRBV4-1 and TRBJ1-2; maybe TRBD1 (6 bases). V was trimmed by 4 bases and J by 2 bases, leaving 14 bases between them. Germline V gene sequence: CDR1 MGHRA, CDR2 YSYEKL. The CDR3 length is 15 residues. CDR3 in DNA: TGCGCCAGCAGCCGCAACAGGGCCCTGAACTATGGCTACACCTTC. It specifies CASSRNRALNYGYTF.

The chain couples TRBV2 to TRBJ2-6; D remains ambiguous. This CDR3 comprises 15 residues. Trimming stripped 4 bases from V and 0 bases from J, with 7 bases between. Germline V gives CDR1 SNHLY, CDR2 FYNNEI. CDR3 region: CASSVKFSGANVLTF. The CDR3 region has the DNA TGTGCCAGCAGTGTAAAGTTCTCTGGGGCCAACGTCCTGACTTTC.

This clonotype has more than one count but fewer than ten. The chain employs TRBV7-9 and TRBJ2-6; D unclear. The CDR3 runs 14 residues. Germline lookup yields CDR1 SEHNR and CDR2 FQNEAQ (reference sequence). The germline V and J ends were trimmed by 5 bases and 3 bases, with 8 bases remaining between them. CDR3 protein: CASSADFGANVLTF. CDR3 bases: TGTGCCAGCAGCGCCGACTTTGGGGCCAACGTCCTGACTTTC.

This clonotype occurred many times. This chain links TRBV9 with TRBJ2-1; 11 nucleotides agree with TRBD2. J was trimmed by 1 base and V by 2 bases; bases with no gene match: 5. Germline V gene lookup returns CDR1 SGDLS and CDR2 YYNGEE. This CDR3 contains 17 residues. The CDR3 region is CASSVGSGRGSYNEQFF. The DNA of the CDR3 is TGTGCCAGCAGCGTTGGTAGCGGGAGGGGTTCCTACAATGAGCAGTTCTTC.

This clonotype was found a few times. CDR3 region: CASSLGFDTQYF. In DNA form, the CDR3 reads TGCGCCAGCAGCTTGGGGTTTGATACGCAGTATTTT. This chain uses TRBV5-1 with TRBJ2-3; D not certain. The CDR3 has 12 residues. V lost 0 bases and J 6 bases, leaving 5 bases between the germline ends. Germline-derived CDR1 and CDR2 are SGHRS and YFSETQ.

This chain uses TRBV9 with TRBJ2-7; possible D gene TRBD1, 6 bases. This CDR3 is built from 16 residues. Per germline, CDR1 SGDLS and CDR2 YYNGEE. Between the trimmed V and J ends, which lost 0 bases and 2 bases, there was a span of 15 bases. The CDR3, as DNA: TGTGCCAGCAGCGTAGACCCGGGACACAGCACCTACGAGCAGTACTTC. Amino acid sequence: CASSVDPGHSTYEQYF.

The chain recombines TRBV12-3 or TRBV12-4 with TRBJ2-5; D possibly corresponds to TRBD1 (6 bases). Trimming removed 3 bases at V and 5 bases at J, with 16 bases between. CDR3 length: 15 amino acids. In DNA, the CDR3 is TGTGCCAGCAGTTTGTCTGGGGGCAACAGGGAGACCCAGTACTTC. Translated, it gives CASSLSGGNRETQYF.

This clonotype was seen at least ten times. The chain uses TRBV4-1 and TRBJ2-5; the match to TRBD1 covers 7 bases. The CDR3 extends over 13 amino acids. In germline, CDR1 is MGHRA, CDR2 YSYEKL. The V gene end was trimmed by 0 bases and the J gene end by 5 bases; junction bases not matched to a gene: 0. The chain's CDR3 is CASSQEDRETQYF. The DNA for the CDR3 is TGCGCCAGCAGCCAAGAGGACAGGGAGACCCAGTACTTC.

The V and J genes are TRBV10-3 and TRBJ2-2, with D possibly matching TRBD2 (5 bases). Per germline, CDR1 ENHRY and CDR2 SYGVKD. This CDR3 is built from 17 residues. Trimming left V 10 bases short and J 5 bases short, with 26 bases between. CDR3 in amino acids: CATFPTGYGLMTGELFF. CDR3 DNA sequence: TGTGCCACCTTCCCAACGGGGTACGGGCTAATGACCGGGGAGCTGTTTTTT.

The V and J genes are TRBV6-1 and TRBJ1-4, with a weak D call TRBD1 (5 bases). Germline-derived CDR1 and CDR2 are MNHNS and SASEGT. The V gene lost 6 bases and the J gene lost 6 bases, with 23 bases spanning the gap. The CDR3 length is 17 residues. The CDR3 here is CASRPLGVRVLDEKLFF. In nucleotides, the CDR3 is TGTGCCAGCAGGCCTCTGGGGGTTAGGGTATTGGATGAAAAACTGTTTTTT.

This clonotype was detected a few times. The gene calls are TRBV20-1 and TRBJ2-5; D possibly corresponds to TRBD1 (5 bases). The CDR3 has 13 residues. Germline V lookup: CDR1 DFQATT, CDR2 SNEGSKA (reference sequence). V was clipped by 7 bases and J by 3 bases, with 15 bases between them. The CDR3 region is CSGDSSGKETQYF. CDR3 in DNA: TGCAGTGGAGACAGTTCGGGCAAAGAGACCCAGTACTTC.

The chain uses TRBV2 and TRBJ2-5; D ambiguous. The germline V gene has CDR1 SNHLY and CDR2 FYNNEI. This CDR3 has 14 residues. Trimming shortened V by 1 base and J by 4 bases, and 10 bases separated the two germline ends. The CDR3 is CASSEVDVPETQYF. CDR3 nucleotides: TGTGCCAGCAGTGAAGTGGACGTCCCAGAGACCCAGTACTTC.

The V and J genes are TRBV12-3 or TRBV12-4 and TRBJ1-2; the match to TRBD1 covers 7 bases. With V trimmed by 6 bases and J by 9 bases, 10 bases remained unmatched. This CDR3 comprises 13 residues. The CDR3 DNA reads TGTGCCAGCAGCACCCCCGGGACAGCCAGCTACACCTTC. This codes for CASSTPGTASYTF.